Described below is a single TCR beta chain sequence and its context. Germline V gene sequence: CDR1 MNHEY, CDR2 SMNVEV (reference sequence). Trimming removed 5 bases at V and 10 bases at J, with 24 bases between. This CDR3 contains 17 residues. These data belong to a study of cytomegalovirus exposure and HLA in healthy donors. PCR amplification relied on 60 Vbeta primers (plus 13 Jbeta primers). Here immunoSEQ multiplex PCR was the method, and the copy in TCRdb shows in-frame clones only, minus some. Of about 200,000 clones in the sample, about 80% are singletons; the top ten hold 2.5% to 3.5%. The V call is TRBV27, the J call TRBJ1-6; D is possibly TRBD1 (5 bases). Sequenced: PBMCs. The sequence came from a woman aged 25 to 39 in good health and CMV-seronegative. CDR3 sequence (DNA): TGTGCCAGCAGTGCCCGACAGAGGGCGGCGGCGGGGTCACCCCTCCACTTT. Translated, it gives CASSARQRAAAGSPLHF.